This T cell receptor beta chain was recovered during a study of identical twins. Notes on the study in general: For cord blood, abundant beta clonotypes had fewer insertions, unlike memory repertoires, which showed none. Models underestimated out-of-frame TCR alpha sharing in monozygotic twins.

This clonotype appeared a few times. Its specificity is unknown. Template switching added a universal primer site, and cDNA bore unique molecular identifiers. TCRdb analysed the 5' RACE reads with MiXCR anew, one entry per CDR3 protein. In the table there are about 190,000 distinct CDR3 sequences, approximately 15% of which are singletons. The CDR3 runs to 14 residues. Per germline, CDR1 MNHEY and CDR2 SMNVEV (reference sequence). V lost 6 bases, J lost 5 bases, and 5 bases stayed unmatched. These sequences were also reported in another study, on T cells expressing NK-cell markers.

This clonotype was obtained from a woman younger than 30 in good health. The specimen was CD8+ T cells sorted from blood. The genes are TRBV27 and TRBJ2-7, with 12 bases that match TRBD2. CDR3 loop: CASSTSGRFNEQYF. In DNA, the CDR3 is TGTGCCAGCAGCACTAGCGGGAGGTTCAACGAGCAGTACTTC.